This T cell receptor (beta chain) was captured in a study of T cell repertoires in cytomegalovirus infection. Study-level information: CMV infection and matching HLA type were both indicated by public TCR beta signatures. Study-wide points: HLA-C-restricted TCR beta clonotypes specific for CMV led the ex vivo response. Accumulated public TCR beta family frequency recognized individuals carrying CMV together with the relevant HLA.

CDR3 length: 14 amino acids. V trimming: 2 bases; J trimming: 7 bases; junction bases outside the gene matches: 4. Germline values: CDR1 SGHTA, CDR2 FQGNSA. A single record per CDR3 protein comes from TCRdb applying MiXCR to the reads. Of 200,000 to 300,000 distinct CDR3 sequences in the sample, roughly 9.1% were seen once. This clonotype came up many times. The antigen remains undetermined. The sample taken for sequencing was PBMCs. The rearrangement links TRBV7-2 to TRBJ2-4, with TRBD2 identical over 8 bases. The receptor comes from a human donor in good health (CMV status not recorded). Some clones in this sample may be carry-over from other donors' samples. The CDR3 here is CASSLSAGGNIQYF. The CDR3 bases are TGTGCCAGCAGCTTAAGTGCGGGAGGCAACATTCAGTACTTC.